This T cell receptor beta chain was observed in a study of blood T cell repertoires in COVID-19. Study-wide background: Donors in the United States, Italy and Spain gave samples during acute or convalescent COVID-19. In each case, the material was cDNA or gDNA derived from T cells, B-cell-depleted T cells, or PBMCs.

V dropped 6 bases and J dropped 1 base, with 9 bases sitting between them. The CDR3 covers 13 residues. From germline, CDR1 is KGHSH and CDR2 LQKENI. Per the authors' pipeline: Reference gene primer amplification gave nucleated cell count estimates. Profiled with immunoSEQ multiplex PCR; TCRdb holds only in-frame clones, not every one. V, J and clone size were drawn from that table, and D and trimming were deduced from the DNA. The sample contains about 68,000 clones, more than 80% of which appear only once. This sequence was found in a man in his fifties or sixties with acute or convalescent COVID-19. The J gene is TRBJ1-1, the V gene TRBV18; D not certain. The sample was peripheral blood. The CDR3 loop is CASSRDTNTEAFF. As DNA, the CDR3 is TGTGCCAGCTCCCGAGACACGAACACTGAAGCTTTCTTT.